This T cell receptor beta chain was captured in a study of T cells after yellow fever vaccination. Germline V gene sequence: CDR1 SQVTM, CDR2 ANQGSEA. The CDR3 length is 12 residues. V gave up 2 bases and J gave up 3 bases, with 8 bases separating them. In making TCR cDNA, 5'RACE template switching added a universal primer site and UMIs to it. MiXCR, applied by TCRdb to the 5' RACE reads, yields one record per CDR3 protein. The repertoire includes tens of thousands of distinct CDR3 sequences, about 7% of them detected once, and 30% to 45% sits in the top ten. The sample holds many counts of this clonotype.

The source material was CD8+ T cells sorted from PBMCs, sampled 15 days after the yellow fever booster vaccination. This TCR was recovered from a young man who received the YFV17D yellow fever vaccine. The rearrangement uses TRBV29-1 and TRBJ2-7; no reliable D call. In nucleotides, the CDR3 is TGCAGCGTTGAACTGGGTGTCTACGAGCAGTACTTC. This sequence encodes CSVELGVYEQYF.